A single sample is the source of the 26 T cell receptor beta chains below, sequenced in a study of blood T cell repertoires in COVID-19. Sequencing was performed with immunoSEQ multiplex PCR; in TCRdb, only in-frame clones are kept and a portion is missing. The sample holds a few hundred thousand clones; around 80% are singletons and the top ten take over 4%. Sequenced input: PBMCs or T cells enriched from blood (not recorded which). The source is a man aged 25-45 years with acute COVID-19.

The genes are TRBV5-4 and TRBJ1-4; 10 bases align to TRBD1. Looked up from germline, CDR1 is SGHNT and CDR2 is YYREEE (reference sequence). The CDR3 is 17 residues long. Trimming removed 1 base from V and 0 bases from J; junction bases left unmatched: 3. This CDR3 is CASSLRDRGATNEKLFF. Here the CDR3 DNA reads TGTGCCAGCAGCTTGAGGGACAGGGGAGCAACTAATGAAAAACTGTTTTTT.

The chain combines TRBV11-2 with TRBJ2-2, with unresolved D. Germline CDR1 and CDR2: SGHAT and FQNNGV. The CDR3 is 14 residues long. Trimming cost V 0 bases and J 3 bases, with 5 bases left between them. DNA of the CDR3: TGTGCCAGCAGCTTAGATATATACACCGGGGAGCTGTTTTTT. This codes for CASSLDIYTGELFF. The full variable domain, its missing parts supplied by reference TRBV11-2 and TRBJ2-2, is EAGVAQSPRYKIIEKRQSVAFWCNPISGHATLYWYQQILGQGPKLLIQFQNNGVVDDSQLPKDRFSAERLKGVDSTLKIQPAKLEDSAVYLCASSLDIYTGELFFGEGSRLTVL.

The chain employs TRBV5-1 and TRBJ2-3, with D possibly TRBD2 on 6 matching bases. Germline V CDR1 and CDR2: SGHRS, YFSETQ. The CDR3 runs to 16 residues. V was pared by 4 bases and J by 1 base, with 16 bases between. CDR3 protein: CASSVGGSSGTDTQYF. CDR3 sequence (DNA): TGCGCCAGCAGCGTAGGCGGGTCTAGCGGCACAGATACGCAGTATTTT.

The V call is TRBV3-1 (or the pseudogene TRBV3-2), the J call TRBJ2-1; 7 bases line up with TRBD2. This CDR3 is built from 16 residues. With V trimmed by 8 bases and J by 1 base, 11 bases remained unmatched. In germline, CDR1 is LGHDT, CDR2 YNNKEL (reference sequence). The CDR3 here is CASSPRGGGSYNEQFF. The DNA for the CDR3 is TGTGCCAGCTCCCCCCGTGGCGGGGGTTCCTACAATGAGCAGTTCTTC.

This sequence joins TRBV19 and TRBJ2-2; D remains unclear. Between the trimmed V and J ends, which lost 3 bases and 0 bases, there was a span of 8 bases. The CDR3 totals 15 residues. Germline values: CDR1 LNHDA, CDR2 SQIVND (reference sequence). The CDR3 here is CASSIGAANTGELFF. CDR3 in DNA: TGTGCCAGTAGTATCGGTGCCGCGAACACCGGGGAGCTGTTTTTT.

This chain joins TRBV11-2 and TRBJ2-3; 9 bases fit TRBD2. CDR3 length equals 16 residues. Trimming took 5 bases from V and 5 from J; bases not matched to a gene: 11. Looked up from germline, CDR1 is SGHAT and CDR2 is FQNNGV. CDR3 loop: CASSPQPRGGRDTQYF. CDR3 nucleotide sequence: TGTGCCAGCAGCCCCCAACCGCGGGGGGGCAGAGATACGCAGTATTTT.

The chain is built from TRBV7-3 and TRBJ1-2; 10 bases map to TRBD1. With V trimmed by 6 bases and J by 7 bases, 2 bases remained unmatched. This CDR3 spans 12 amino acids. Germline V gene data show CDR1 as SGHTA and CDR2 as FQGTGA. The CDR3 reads CASSGTGAGYTF. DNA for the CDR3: TGTGCCAGCAGTGGGACAGGGGCTGGCTACACCTTC. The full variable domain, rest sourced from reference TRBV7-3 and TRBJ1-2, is GAGVSQTPSNKVTEKGKYVELRCDPISGHTALYWYRQSLGQGPEFLIYFQGTGAADDSGLPNDRFFAVRPEGSVSTLKIQRTERGDSAVYLCASSGTGAGYTFGSGTRLTVV.

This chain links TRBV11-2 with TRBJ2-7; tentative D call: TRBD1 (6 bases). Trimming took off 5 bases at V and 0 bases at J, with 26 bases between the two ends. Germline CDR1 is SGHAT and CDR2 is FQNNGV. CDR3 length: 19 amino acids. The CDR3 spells CASSHNHRKDRKSSYEQYV. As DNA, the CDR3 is TGTGCCAGCAGCCACAACCATCGAAAAGACAGGAAAAGCTCCTACGAGCAGTACGTC.

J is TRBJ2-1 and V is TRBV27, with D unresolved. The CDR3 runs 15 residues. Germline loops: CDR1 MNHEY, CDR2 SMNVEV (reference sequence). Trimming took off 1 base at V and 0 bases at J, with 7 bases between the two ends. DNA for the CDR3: TGTGCCAGCAGTTTATTGCCGAGCTCCTACAATGAGCAGTTCTTC. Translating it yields CASSLLPSSYNEQFF.

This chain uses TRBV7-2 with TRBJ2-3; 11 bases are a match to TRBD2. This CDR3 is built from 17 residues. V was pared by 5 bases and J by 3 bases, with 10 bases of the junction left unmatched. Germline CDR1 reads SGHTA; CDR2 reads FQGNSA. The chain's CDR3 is CASSHARLAGQTDTQYF. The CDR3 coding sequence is TGTGCCAGCAGCCACGCCCGACTAGCGGGACAGACAGATACGCAGTATTTT.

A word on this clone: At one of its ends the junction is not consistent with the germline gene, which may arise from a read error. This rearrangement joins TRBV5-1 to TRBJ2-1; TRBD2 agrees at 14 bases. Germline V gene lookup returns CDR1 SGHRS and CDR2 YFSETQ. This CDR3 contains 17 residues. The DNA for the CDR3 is TGTGCCAGCAGCCGTACCGGGACTAGCGGGAGTGCCAATGAGCAGTTCTTC. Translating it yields CASSRTGTSGSANEQFF.

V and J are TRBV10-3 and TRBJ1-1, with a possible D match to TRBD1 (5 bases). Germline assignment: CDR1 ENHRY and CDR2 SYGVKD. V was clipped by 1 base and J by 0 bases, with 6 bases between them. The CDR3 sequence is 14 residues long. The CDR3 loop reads CAISELGVNTEAFF. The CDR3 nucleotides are TGTGCCATCAGTGAGTTAGGGGTGAACACTGAAGCTTTCTTT.

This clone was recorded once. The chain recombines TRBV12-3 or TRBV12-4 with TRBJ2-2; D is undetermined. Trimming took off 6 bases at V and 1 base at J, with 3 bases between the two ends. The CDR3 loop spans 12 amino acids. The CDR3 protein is CASSKNTGELFF. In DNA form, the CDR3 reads TGTGCCAGCAGCAAGAACACCGGGGAGCTGTTTTTT.

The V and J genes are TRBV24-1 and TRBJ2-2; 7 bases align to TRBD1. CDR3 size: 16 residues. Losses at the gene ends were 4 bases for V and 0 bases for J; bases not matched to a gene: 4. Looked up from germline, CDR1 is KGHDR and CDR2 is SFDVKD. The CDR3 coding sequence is TGTGCCACCAGTGACCACGACAGGGCGAACACCGGGGAGCTGTTTTTT. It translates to CATSDHDRANTGELFF.

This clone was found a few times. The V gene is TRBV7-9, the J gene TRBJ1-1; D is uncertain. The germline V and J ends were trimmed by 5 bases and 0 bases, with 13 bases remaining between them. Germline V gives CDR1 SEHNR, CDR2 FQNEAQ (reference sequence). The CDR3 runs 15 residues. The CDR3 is CASSLAGHLNTEAFF. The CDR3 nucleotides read TGTGCCAGCAGCCTCGCTGGTCACTTGAACACTGAAGCTTTCTTT.

The CDR3 DNA is TGTGCCAGCACTAGTCGGGGACAGGCCACGGGCGATCCCCAGCATTTT. Its protein is CASTSRGQATGDPQHF. The chain couples TRBV28 to TRBJ1-5; 8 positions match TRBD1. The germline V gene has CDR1 MDHEN and CDR2 SYDVKM. The CDR3 is 16 amino acids. V shed 7 bases and J 10 bases; nucleotides not matched to a gene: 18.

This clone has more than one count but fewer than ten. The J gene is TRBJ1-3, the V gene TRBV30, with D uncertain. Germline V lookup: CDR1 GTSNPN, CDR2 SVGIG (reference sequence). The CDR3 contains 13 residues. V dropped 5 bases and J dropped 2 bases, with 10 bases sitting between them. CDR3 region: CAWGLLPGNTIYF. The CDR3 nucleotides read TGTGCCTGGGGACTCCTGCCTGGAAACACCATATATTTT.

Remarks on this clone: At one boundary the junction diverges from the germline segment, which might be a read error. CDR3 DNA sequence: TGTGCCAGCAGCTCGACTAGCGGGGCTAACGGGGAGCTGTTTTTT. Translated, it gives CASSSTSGANGELFF. The gene calls are TRBV5-1 and TRBJ2-2, with 11 nucleotides matching TRBD2. This CDR3 region has 15 residues. The germline CDR1 and CDR2 sequences are SGHRS and YFSETQ.

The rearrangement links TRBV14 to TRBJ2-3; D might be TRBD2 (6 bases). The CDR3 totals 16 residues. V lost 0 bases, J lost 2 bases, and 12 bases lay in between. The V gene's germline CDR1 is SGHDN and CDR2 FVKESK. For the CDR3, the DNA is TGTGCCAGCAGCCAAGAAAGGCTAGCGTTCACAGATACGCAGTATTTT. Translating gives CASSQERLAFTDTQYF.

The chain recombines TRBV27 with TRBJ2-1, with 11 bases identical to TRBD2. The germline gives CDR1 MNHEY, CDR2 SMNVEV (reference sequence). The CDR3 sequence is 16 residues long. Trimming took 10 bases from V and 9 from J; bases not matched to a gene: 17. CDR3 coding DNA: TGTGCCACCAACAATCTAGCGGGGGGAGAGGGGACTGAGCAGTTCTTC. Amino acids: CATNNLAGGEGTEQFF.

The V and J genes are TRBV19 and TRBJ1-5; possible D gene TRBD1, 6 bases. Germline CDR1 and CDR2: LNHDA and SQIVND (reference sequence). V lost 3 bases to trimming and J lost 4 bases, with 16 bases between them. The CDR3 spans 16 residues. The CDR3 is CASSIVQGLGNQPQHF. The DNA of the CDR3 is TGTGCCAGTAGTATCGTTCAGGGGCTGGGGAATCAGCCCCAGCATTTT.

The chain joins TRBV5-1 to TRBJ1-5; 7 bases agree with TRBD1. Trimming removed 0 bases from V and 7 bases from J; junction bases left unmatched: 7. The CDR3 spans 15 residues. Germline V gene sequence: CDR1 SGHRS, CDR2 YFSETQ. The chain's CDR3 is CASSLARDRWQPQHF. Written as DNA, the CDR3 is TGCGCCAGCAGCTTGGCCCGGGACAGATGGCAGCCCCAGCATTTT.

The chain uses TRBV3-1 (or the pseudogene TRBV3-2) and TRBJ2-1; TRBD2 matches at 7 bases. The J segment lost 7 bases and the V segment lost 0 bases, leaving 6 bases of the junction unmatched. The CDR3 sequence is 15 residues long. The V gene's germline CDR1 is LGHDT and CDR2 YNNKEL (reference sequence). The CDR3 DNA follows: TGTGCCAGCAGCCAAGATCCGGCTAGCGGAAATGAGCAGTTCTTC. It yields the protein CASSQDPASGNEQFF.

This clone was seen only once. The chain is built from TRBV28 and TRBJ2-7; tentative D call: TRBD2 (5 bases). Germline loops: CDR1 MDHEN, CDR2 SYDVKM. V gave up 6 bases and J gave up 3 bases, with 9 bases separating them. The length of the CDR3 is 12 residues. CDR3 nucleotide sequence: TGTGCCAGCAGCTATGGGAGCTACGAGCAGTACGTC. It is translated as CASSYGSYEQYV.

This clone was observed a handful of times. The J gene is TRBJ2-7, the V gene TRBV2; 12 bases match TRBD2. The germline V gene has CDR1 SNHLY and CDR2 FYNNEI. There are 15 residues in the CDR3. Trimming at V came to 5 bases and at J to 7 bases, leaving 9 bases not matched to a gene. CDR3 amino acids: CASSPRTSGAGEQYV. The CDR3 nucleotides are TGTGCCAGCAGTCCAAGGACTAGCGGGGCGGGTGAGCAGTACGTC.

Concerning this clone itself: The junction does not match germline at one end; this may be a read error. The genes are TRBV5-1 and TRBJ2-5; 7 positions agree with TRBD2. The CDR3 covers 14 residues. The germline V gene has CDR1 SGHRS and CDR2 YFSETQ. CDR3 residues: CASSLREYQETQYF. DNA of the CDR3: TGTGCCAGCAGCTTGCGGGAGTACCAAGAGACCCAGTACTTC.